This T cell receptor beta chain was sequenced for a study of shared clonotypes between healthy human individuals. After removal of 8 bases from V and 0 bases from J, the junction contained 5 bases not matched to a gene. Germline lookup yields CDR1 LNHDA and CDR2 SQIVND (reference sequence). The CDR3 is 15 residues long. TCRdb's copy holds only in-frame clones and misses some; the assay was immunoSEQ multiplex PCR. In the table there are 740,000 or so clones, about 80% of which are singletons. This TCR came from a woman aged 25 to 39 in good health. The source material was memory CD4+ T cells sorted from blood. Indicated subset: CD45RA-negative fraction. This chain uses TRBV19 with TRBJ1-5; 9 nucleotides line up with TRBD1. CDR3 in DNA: TGTGCCAGTCAAGGGACAGGGAATAGCAATCAGCCCCAGCATTTT. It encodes CASQGTGNSNQPQHF.